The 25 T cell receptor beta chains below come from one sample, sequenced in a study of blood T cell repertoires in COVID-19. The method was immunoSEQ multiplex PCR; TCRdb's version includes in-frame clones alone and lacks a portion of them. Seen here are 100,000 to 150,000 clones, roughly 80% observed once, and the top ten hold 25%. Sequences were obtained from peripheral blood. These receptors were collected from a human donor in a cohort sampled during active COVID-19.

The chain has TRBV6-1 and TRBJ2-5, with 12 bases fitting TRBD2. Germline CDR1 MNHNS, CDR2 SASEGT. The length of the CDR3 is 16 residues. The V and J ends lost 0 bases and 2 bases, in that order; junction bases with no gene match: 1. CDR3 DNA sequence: TGTGCCAGCAGTGAAGCTCTAGCGGGGGGGCAAGAGACCCAGTACTTC. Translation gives CASSEALAGGQETQYF.

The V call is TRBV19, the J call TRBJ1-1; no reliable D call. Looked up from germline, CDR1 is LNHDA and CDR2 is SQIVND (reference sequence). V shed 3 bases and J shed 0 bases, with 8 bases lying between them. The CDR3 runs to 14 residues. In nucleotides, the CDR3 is TGTGCCAGTAGTATCTCGGGAGTGAACACTGAAGCTTTCTTT. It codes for CASSISGVNTEAFF.

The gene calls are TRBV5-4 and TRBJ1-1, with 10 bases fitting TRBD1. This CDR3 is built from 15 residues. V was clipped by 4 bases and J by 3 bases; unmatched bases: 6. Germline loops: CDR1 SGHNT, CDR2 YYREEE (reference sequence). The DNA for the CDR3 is TGTGCCAGCAGCCTCAGACAGGGGGCATACACTGAAGCTTTCTTT. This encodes CASSLRQGAYTEAFF.

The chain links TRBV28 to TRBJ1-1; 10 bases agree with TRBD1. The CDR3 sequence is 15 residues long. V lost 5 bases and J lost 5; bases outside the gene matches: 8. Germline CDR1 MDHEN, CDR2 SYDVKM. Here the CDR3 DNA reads TGTGCCAGCAGTCGCAGGGACAGGGGAGGTACTGAAGCTTTCTTT. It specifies CASSRRDRGGTEAFF.

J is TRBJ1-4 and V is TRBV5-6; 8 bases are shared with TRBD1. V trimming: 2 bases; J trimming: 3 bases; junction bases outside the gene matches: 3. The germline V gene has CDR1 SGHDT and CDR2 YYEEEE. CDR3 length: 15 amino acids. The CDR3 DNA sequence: TGTGCCAGCAGCTTTGGGACAGGAGCTAATGAAAAACTGTTTTTT. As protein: CASSFGTGANEKLFF.

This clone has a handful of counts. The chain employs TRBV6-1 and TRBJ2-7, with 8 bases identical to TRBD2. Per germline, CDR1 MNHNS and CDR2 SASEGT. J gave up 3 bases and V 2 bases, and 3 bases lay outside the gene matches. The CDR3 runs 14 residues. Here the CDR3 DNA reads TGTGCCAGCAGTGAACGCGGGAGGAGCTACGAGCAGTACTTC. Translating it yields CASSERGRSYEQYF.

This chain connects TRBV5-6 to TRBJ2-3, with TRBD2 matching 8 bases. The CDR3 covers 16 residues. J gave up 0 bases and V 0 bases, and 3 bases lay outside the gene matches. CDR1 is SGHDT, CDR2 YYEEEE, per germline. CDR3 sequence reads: CASSLETGGSTDTQYF. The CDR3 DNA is TGTGCCAGCAGCTTGGAGACGGGGGGGAGCACAGATACGCAGTATTTT. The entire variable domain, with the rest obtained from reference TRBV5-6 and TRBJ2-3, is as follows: DAGVTQSPTHLIKTRGQQVTLRCSPKSGHDTVSWYQQALGQGPQFIFQYYEEEERQRGNFPDRFSGHQFPNYSSELNVNALLLGDSALYLCASSLETGGSTDTQYFGPGTRLTVL.

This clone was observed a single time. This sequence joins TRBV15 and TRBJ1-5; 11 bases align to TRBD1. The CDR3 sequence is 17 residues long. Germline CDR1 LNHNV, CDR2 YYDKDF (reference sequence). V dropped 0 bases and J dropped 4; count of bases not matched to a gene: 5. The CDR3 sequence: CATSRDGGDRGNQPQHF. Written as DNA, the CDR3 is TGTGCCACCAGCAGAGACGGGGGGGACAGGGGGAATCAGCCCCAGCATTTT.

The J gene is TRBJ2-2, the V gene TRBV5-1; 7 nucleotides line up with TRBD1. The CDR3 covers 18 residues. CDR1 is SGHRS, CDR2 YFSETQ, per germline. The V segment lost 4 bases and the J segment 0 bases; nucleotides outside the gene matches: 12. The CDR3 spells CASSVTGRYPSNTGELFF. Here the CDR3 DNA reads TGCGCCAGCAGCGTGACAGGGCGGTACCCATCGAACACCGGGGAGCTGTTTTTT.

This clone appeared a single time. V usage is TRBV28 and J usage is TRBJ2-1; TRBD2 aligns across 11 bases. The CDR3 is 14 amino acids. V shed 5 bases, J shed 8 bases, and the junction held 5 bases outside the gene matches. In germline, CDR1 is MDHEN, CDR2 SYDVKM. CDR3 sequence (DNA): TGTGCCAGCAGTGCCCTAGCGGGGGGCGATGAGCAGTTCTTC. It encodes CASSALAGGDEQFF.

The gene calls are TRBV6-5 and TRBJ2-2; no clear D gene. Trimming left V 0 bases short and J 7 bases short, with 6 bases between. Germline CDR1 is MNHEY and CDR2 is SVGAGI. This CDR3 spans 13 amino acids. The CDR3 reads CASSYSSHGELFF. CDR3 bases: TGTGCCAGCAGTTACTCGAGCCACGGGGAGCTGTTTTTT.

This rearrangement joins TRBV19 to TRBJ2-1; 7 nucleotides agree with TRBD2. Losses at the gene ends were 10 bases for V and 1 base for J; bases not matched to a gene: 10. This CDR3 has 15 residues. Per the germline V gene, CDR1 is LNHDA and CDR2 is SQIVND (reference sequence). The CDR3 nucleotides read TGTGCCACCAAGGTAGCGGGCCGATCCTACAATGAGCAGTTCTTC. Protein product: CATKVAGRSYNEQFF.

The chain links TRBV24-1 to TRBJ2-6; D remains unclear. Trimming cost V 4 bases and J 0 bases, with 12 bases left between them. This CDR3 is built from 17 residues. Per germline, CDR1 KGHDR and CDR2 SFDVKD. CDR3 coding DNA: TGTGCCACCAGTGACCCCCGCGAATACTCTGGGGCCAACGTCCTGACTTTC. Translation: CATSDPREYSGANVLTF.

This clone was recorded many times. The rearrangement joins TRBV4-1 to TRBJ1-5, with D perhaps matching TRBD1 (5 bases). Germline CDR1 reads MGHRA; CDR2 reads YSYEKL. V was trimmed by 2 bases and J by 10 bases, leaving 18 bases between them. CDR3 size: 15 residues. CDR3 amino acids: CASSQSISGDRPQHF. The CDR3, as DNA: TGCGCCAGCAGCCAAAGTATTAGCGGCGACAGACCCCAGCATTTT.

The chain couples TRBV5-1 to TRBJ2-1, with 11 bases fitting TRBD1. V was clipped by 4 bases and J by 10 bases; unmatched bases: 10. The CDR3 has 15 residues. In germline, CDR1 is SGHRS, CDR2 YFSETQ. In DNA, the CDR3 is TGCGCCAGCAGCCACGGGACAGGGGGGAATTTGGAGCAGTTCTTC. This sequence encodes CASSHGTGGNLEQFF.

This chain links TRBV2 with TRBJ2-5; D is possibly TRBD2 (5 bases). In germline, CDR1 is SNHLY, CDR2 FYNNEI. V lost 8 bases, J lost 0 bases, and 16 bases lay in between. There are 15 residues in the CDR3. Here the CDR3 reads CASSLNSGNQETQYF. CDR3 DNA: TGTGCCAGCTCTCTAAATTCCGGGAACCAAGAGACCCAGTACTTC.

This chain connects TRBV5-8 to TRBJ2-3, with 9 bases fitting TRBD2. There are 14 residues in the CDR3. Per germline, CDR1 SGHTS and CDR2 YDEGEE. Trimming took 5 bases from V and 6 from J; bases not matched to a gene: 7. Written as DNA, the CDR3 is TGTGCCAGCAGAATAGCGGGAGTAACCGATACGCAGTATTTT. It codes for CASRIAGVTDTQYF.

CDR3 nucleotide sequence: TGTGCCATCAGTGAGTCTGCCAGGGGGCTCAATCAGCCCCAGCATTTT. Residues: CAISESARGLNQPQHF. The V call is TRBV10-3, the J call TRBJ1-5; 8 positions match TRBD1. V lost 0 bases and J lost 3; bases outside the gene matches: 4. Germline V gene lookup returns CDR1 ENHRY and CDR2 SYGVKD. This CDR3 comprises 16 residues.

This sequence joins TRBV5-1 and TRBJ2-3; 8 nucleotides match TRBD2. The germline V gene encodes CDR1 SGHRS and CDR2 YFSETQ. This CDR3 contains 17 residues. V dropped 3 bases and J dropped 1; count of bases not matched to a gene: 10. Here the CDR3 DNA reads TGCGCCAGCAGCTCGGGGGCTAGCGGGCTCGGCACAGATACGCAGTATTTT. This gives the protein CASSSGASGLGTDTQYF. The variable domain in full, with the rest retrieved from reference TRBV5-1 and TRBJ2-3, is KAGVTQTPRYLIKTRGQQVTLSCSPISGHRSVSWYQQTPGQGLQFLFEYFSETQRNKGNFPGRFSGRQFSNSRSEMNVSTLELGDSALYLCASSSGASGLGTDTQYFGPGTRLTVL.

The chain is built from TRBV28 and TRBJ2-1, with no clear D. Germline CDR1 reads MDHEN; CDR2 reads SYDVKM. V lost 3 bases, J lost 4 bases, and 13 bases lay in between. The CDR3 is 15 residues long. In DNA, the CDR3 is TGTGCCAGCAGTTTTCTGAGTATACCGTACAATGAGCAGTTCTTC. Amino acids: CASSFLSIPYNEQFF.

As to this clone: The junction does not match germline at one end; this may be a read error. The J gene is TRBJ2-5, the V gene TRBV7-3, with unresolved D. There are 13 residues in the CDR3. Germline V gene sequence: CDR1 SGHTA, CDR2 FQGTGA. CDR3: CASSLTPGETQYF. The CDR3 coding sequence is TGTGCCAGCAGCCTAACCCCCGGGGAGACCCAGTACTTC.

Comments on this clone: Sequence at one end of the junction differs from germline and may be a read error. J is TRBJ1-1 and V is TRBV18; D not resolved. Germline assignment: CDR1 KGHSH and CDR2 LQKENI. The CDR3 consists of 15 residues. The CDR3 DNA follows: TGTGCCAGCACACCCCAGGCGGACTTGAACACTGAAGCTTTCTTT. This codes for CASTPQADLNTEAFF.

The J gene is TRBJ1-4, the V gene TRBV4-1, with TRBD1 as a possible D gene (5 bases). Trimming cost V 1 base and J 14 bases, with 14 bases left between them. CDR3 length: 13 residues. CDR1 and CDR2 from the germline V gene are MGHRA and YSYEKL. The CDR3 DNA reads TGCGCCAGCAGCCAAGCCTCGGGCCGGGGGCTGTTTTTT. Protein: CASSQASGRGLFF.

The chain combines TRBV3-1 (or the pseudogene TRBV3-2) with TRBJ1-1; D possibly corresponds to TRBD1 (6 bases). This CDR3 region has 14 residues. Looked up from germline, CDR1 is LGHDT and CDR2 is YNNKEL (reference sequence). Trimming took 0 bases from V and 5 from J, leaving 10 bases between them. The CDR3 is CASSQEQGWTEAFF. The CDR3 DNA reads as TGTGCCAGCAGCCAAGAACAGGGTTGGACTGAAGCTTTCTTT.

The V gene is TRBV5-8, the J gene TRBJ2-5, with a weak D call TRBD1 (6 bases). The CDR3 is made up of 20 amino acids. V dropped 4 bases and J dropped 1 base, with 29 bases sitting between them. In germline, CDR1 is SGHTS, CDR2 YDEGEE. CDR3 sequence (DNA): TGTGCCAGCAGCCCAATCAGGGGCAGTGCGATTCCTACAGTCCAAGAGACCCAGTACTTC. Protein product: CASSPIRGSAIPTVQETQYF.